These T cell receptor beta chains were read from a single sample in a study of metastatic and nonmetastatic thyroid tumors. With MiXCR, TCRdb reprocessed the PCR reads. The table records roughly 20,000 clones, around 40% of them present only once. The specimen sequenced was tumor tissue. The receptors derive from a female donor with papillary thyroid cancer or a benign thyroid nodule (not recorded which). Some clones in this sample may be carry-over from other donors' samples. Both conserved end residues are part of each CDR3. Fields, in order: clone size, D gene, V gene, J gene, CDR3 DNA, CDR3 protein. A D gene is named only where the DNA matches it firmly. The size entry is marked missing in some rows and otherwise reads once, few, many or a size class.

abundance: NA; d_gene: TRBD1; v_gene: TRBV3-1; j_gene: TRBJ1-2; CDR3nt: TGTGCCAGCAGCCGGACAGGTGGTGGCTACACCTTC; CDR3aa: CASSRTGGGYTF
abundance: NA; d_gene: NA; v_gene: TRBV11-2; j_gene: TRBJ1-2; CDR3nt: TGTGCCAGCAGCTTAACCCTCGTCGAACAGGGAGGGGGCTACACCTTC; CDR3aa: CASSLTLVEQGGGYTF
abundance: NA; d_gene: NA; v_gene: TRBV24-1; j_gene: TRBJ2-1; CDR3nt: TGTGCCACCAGTGACCGGGGTATGCTAACAAATGAGCAGTTCTTC; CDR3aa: CATSDRGMLTNEQFF
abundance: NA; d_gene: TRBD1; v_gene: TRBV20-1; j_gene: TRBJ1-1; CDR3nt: TGCAGTGCCAGGGGACAGAACATGAACACTGAAGCTTTCTTT; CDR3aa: CSARGQNMNTEAFF
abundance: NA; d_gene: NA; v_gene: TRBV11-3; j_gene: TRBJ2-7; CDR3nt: TGTGCCAGCAGCTTAGTTGTCCACGAGCAGTACTTC; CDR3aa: CASSLVVHEQYF
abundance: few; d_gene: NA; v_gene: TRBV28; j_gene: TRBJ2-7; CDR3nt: TGTGCCAGCAAATGGTCGGACGAGCAGTACTTC; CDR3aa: CASKWSDEQYF
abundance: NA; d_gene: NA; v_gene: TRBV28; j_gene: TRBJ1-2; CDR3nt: TGTGCCAGCAGTGCCCCTCAGGGGCATAACTATGGCTACACCTTC; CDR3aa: CASSAPQGHNYGYTF
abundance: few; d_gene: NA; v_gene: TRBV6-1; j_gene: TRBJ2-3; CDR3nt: TGTGCCAGCAGTGAAGGGGCATATGCCTCGCAGGATACGCAGTATTTT; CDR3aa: CASSEGAYASQDTQYF
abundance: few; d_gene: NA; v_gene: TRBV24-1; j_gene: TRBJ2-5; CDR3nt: TGTGCCACCAGTGATCCACGTCCTGGTGGCGAGACCCAGTACTTC; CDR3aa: CATSDPRPGGETQYF
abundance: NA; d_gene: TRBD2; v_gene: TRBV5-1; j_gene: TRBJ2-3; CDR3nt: TGCGCCAGCAGCTTGGAACTAGCGCCTTCTAGCACAGATACGCAGTATTTT; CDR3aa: CASSLELAPSSTDTQYF
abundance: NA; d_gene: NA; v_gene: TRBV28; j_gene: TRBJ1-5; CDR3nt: TGTGCCAGCAGTTTGGTTTTTTTAGGACTCCTTAGCAATCAGCCCCAGCATTTT; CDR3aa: CASSLVFLGLLSNQPQHF
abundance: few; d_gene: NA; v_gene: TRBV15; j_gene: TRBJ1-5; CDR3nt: TGTGCCACCAGGGGTCCGTATAGCAATCAGCCCCAGCATTTT; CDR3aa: CATRGPYSNQPQHF
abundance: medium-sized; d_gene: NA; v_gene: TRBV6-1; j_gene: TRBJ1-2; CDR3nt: TGTGCCAGCAGTCCCCGAGGGTTCGGCTACACCTTC; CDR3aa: CASSPRGFGYTF
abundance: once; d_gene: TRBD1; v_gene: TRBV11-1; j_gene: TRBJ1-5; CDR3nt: TGTGCCAGCAGCCCAGCCGGGACAGGGGATAGTCAGCCCCAGCATTTT; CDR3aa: CASSPAGTGDSQPQHF
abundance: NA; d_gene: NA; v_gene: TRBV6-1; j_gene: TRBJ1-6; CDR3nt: TGTGCCAGCACCCCGGGTTATAATTCACCCCTCCACTTT; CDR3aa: CASTPGYNSPLHF
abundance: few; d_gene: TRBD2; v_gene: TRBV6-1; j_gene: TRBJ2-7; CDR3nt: TGTGCCAGCACACACCGGGACTATTTCTCCTACGAGCAGTACTTC; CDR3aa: CASTHRDYFSYEQYF
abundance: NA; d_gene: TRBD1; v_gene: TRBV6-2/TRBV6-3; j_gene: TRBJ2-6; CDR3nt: TGTGCCAGCAGTCCTACAGGGGGCTCTGGGGCCAACGTCCTGACTTTC; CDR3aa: CASSPTGGSGANVLTF
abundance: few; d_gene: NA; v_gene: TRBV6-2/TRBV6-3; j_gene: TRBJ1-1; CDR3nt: TGTGCCAGCAGTTACGGGGGCAGGGGCACTGAAGCTTTCTTT; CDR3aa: CASSYGGRGTEAFF
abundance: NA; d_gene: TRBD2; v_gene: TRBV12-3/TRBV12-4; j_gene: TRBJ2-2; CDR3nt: TGTGCCAGCAGGTCTAGCGGGAGGGAAACCGGGGAGCTGTTTTTT; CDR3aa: CASRSSGRETGELFF
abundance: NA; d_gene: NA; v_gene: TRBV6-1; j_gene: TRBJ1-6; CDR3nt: TGTGCCAGCAGTGAAGCGACTGGACATTCACCCCTCCACTTT; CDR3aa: CASSEATGHSPLHF
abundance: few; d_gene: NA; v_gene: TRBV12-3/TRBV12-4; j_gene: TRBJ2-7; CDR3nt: TGTGCCAGCAGTTTATCCCACGAGCAGTACTTC; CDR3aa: CASSLSHEQYF
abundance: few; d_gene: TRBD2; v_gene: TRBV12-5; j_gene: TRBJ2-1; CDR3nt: TGTGCTAGTGGTTTGGGTAGCGGGAGTTATAATGAGCAGTTCTTC; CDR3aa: CASGLGSGSYNEQFF
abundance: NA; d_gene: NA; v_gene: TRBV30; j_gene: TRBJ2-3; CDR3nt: TGTGCCTGGGAGGGAGGAGGCACAGATACGCAGTATTTT; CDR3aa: CAWEGGGTDTQYF
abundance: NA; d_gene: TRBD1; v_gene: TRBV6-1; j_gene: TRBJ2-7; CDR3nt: TGTGCCAGCACGACAGGGGGAAGTTACGAGCAGTACTTC; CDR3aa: CASTTGGSYEQYF
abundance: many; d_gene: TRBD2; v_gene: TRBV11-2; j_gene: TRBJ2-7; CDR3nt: TGTGCCAGCAGCGGGGGACTAGCAGCCGAGCAGTACTTC; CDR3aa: CASSGGLAAEQYF
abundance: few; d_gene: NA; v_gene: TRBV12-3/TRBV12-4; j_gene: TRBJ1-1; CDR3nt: TGTGCCAGCAGTTTAGGCAGGGAGACTGAAGCTTTCTTT; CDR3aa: CASSLGRETEAFF
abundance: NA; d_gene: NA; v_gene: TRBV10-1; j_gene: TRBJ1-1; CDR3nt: TGCGCCAGCCGGGCCTTTTTGGGGGCTGAAGCTTTCTTT; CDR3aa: CASRAFLGAEAFF
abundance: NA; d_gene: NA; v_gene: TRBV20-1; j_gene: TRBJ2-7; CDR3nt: TGCAGTGCAACCCCCTCGGGAGTTTGGTACGAGCAGTACTTC; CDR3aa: CSATPSGVWYEQYF
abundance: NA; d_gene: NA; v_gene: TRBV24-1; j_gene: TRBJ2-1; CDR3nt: TGTGCCACCCTAGCTGAGCAGTTCTTC; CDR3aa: CATLAEQFF
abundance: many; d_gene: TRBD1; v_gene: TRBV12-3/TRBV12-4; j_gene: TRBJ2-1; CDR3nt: TGTGCCAGCAGTTTAGCGGGGGGGACAGGGGGCAATGAGCAGTTCTTC; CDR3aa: CASSLAGGTGGNEQFF
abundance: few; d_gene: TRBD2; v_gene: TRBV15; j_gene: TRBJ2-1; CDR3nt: TGTGCCACCAGCCTGCCTAGCGGGAATGAGCAGTTCTTC; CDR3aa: CATSLPSGNEQFF
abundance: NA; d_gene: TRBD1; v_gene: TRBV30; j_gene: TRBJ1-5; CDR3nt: TGTGCCTGGACACGGACAGGGGCTAGCAATCAGCCCCAGCATTTT; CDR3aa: CAWTRTGASNQPQHF
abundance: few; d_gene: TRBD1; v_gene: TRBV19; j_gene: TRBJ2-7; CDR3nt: TGTGCCAGTAGTACGGGACAGTCCTCCTACGAGCAGTACTTC; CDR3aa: CASSTGQSSYEQYF
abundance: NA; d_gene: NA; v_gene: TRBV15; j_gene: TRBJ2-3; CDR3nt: TGTGCCACCAGCAGAGATAGAGCAGGGAGGGATACGCAGTATTTT; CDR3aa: CATSRDRAGRDTQYF
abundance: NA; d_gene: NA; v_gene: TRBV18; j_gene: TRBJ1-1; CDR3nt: TGTGCCAGCTCACCCCCTTCGCGGGGATCGAACACTGAAGCTTTCTTT; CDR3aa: CASSPPSRGSNTEAFF
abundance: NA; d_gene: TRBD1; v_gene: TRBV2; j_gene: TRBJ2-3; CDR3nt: TGTGCCAGCAGTAAGGGTGGGACAGTCAACACAGATACGCAGTATTTT; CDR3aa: CASSKGGTVNTDTQYF
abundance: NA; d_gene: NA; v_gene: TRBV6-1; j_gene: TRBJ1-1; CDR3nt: TGTGCCAGCAGAATGAGACGGGGGCAGGGGAAGAACACTGAAGCTTTCTTT; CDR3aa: CASRMRRGQGKNTEAFF